This paragraph covers one T cell receptor (beta chain) sequence. Using immunoSEQ multiplex PCR, the repertoire was profiled, and TCRdb retains in-frame clones only, with some absent. The sample has about 150,000 clones; just under 95% are singletons. The data stem from a study of control samples from healthy donors and cancer patients. Germline V lookup: CDR1 SGHNT, CDR2 YYREEE (reference sequence). With 1 base removed from V and 5 bases from J, the gap between germline ends came to 12 bases. The CDR3 runs 14 residues. The sample consisted of blood. This sequence was found in a woman aged 35 to 49 in good health. The chain uses TRBV5-4 and TRBJ2-5; perhaps TRBD2 as D (6 bases). CDR3 sequence: CASSLPGAGETQYF. The CDR3 nucleotides read TGTGCCAGCAGCTTGCCCGGGGCGGGGGAGACCCAGTACTTC.